Given below is one TCR beta chain in context. One junction end does not reproduce the germline sequence, and a read error may be involved. Germline V CDR1 and CDR2: SQVTM, ANQGSEA. This CDR3 contains 9 residues. These data belong to a study of control samples from healthy donors and cancer patients. Clones were sequenced by immunoSEQ multiplex PCR, and TCRdb holds only the in-frame ones, with some missing. Of approximately 87,000 clones listed, roughly 91% were seen once; the top ten hold 17%. The receptor's source is a man aged 45 to 65 in good health. This chain links TRBV29-1 with TRBJ1-4; D gene uncertain. Sequencing was performed on blood. The CDR3 DNA reads as TGCAGCGTCCGATTAGAAACGGTTTTT. Its translation is CSVRLETVF.